The present T cell receptor (beta chain) was sequenced within a study of control samples from healthy donors and cancer patients. The germline CDR1 and CDR2 sequences are SGHTA and FQGTGA. The CDR3 totals 15 residues. V gave up 5 bases and J gave up 4 bases; unmatched junction bases: 6. Assay used: immunoSEQ multiplex PCR; TCRdb lists only in-frame clones, some missing. The sample holds 50,000 or so clones; around 95% are singletons and the top ten take less than 2.5%. The receptor was isolated from a man aged 30-40 years in good health. The sequenced material came from blood. The chain carries TRBV7-3 and TRBJ2-1; 9 bases align to TRBD2. CDR3 in amino acids: CASSPGLANYNEQFF. DNA of the CDR3: TGTGCCAGCAGCCCCGGACTAGCGAATTACAATGAGCAGTTCTTC.